The sequence of this T cell receptor (beta chain) was determined in a study of cytomegalovirus exposure and HLA in healthy donors. Study-wide results and caveats: Investigators reported some 150 TCR beta chains as tied to cytomegalovirus.

V lost 0 bases and J 4 bases, leaving 14 bases between the germline ends. This CDR3 contains 16 residues. Turning to this clone: Its antigen is unknown.

Produced via immunoSEQ multiplex PCR; TCRdb's table is partial and in-frame only. The table lists about 330,000 clones, roughly 87% of them singletons. The sequencing input was PBMCs. This clonotype originated in a woman in her 30s in good health and CMV-seropositive. The chain recombines TRBV23-1 with TRBJ2-3; unclear D gene. TRBV23-1 carries the ORF label, with uncertain function. In DNA form, the CDR3 reads TGCGCCAGCAGTCAATCCGTTCTCGGGCGGCCAGATACGCAGTATTTT. Translating it yields CASSQSVLGRPDTQYF.